This T cell receptor beta chain was found in a study of blood T cell repertoires in COVID-19. Study-level background: Spain, Italy and the United States supplied samples that represented acute and convalescent COVID-19. PBMCs, B-cell-depleted T cells, or T cells were the source of the cDNA or gDNA that made up the material.

As originally analysed: Amplification of reference gene primers was used by the study to estimate nucleated cell counts. The method was immunoSEQ multiplex PCR; TCRdb's version includes in-frame clones alone and lacks a portion of them. V and J calls and clone size are copied from that table; D and trimming were computed from the DNA. The table shows fewer than 450,000 clones, with roughly 87% occurring only once. V shed 6 bases and J shed 0 bases, with 15 bases lying between them. This CDR3 has 16 residues. Per germline, CDR1 MNHEY and CDR2 SMNVEV (reference sequence). The sample taken for sequencing was PBMCs or T cells enriched from blood (not recorded which). V and J are TRBV27 and TRBJ1-3, with a possible D match to TRBD1 (5 bases). This TCR was recovered from a woman aged 40 to 49 with acute COVID-19. CDR3 in amino acids: CASRSIGADSGNTIYF. The CDR3 nucleotides are TGTGCCAGCAGATCTATAGGGGCCGACTCTGGAAACACCATATATTTT.